What follows are 15 T cell receptor beta chains derived from one specimen sequenced in a study of Ad26.COV2.S vaccination and SARS-CoV-2 variants. The repertoire was sequenced with immunoSEQ multiplex PCR; TCRdb's copy has only in-frame clones and lacks some. The data contain around 350,000 clones, roughly 94% of them seen just once; the ten biggest clones take up around 4.2%. Material: peripheral blood, obtained after recovery from COVID-19. These TCRs come from a human donor who had recovered from COVID-19.

The chain recombines TRBV6-2 or TRBV6-3 with TRBJ1-2, with D tentatively TRBD1 (6 bases). This CDR3 contains 12 residues. CDR1 MNHEY and CDR2 SVGEGT come from the germline V gene. The V and J ends lost 5 bases and 4 bases respectively, with 8 bases between them. The DNA for the CDR3 is TGTGCCAGCAGTGCAGGGGTCTATGGCTACACCTTC. The encoded protein is CASSAGVYGYTF.

The V and J genes are TRBV4-1 and TRBJ2-3; 8 bases match TRBD2. CDR3 size: 19 residues. V trimming: 0 bases; J trimming: 2 bases; junction bases outside the gene matches: 13. CDR1 is MGHRA, CDR2 YSYEKL, per germline. The CDR3 protein is CASSQDSGGGRHYTDTQYF. Here the CDR3 DNA reads TGCGCCAGCAGCCAAGATAGCGGCGGGGGGCGCCACTACACAGATACGCAGTATTTT.

V usage is TRBV4-1 and J usage is TRBJ1-5; unclear D gene. V lost 0 bases to trimming and J lost 3 bases, with 6 bases between them. Germline V CDR1 and CDR2: MGHRA, YSYEKL. The CDR3 runs to 14 residues. CDR3 amino acids: CASSQEGHNQPQHF. The DNA of the CDR3 is TGCGCCAGCAGCCAAGAGGGCCACAATCAGCCCCAGCATTTT.

The chain couples TRBV19 to TRBJ2-2; no definite D call. Germline V gene data show CDR1 as LNHDA and CDR2 as SQIVND (reference sequence). Trimming stripped 3 bases from V and 5 bases from J, with 19 bases between. The CDR3 loop spans 17 amino acids. The DNA for the CDR3 is TGTGCCAGTAGTATCGGGCGCTGGCTAGTGGGTACCGGGGAGCTGTTTTTT. Translating gives CASSIGRWLVGTGELFF. Looking up the rest from reference TRBV19 and TRBJ2-2 gives the full variable domain: DGGITQSPKYLFRKEGQNVTLSCEQNLNHDAMYWYRQDPGQGLRLIYYSQIVNDFQKGDIAEGYSVSREKKESFPLTVTSAQKNPTAFYLCASSIGRWLVGTGELFFGEGSRLTVL.

This chain links TRBV7-9 with TRBJ1-3; 7 positions agree with TRBD1. The trim removed 5 bases at V and 0 bases at J, leaving 4 bases unmatched. Germline CDR1 SEHNR, CDR2 FQNEAQ (reference sequence). The CDR3 has 15 amino acids. The CDR3 sequence is CASSHRDSSGNTIYF. In DNA, the CDR3 is TGTGCCAGCAGCCACCGGGACAGCTCTGGAAACACCATATATTTT.

The chain recombines TRBV29-1 with TRBJ2-5; unclear D gene. This CDR3 is built from 11 residues. The germline gives CDR1 SQVTM, CDR2 ANQGSEA. Trimming took 4 bases from V and 1 from J, leaving 4 bases between them. CDR3 residues: CSVGVQETQYF. The CDR3, as DNA: TGCAGCGTTGGCGTCCAAGAGACCCAGTACTTC.

V gene TRBV6-5 combines with J gene TRBJ1-1, with D possibly TRBD1 on 6 matching bases. This CDR3 spans 14 amino acids. Germline CDR1 is MNHEY and CDR2 is SVGAGI. Trimming pared 5 bases from V and 1 base from J, leaving 11 bases between. CDR3 residues: CASSRGQPNTEAFF. The CDR3 DNA sequence: TGTGCCAGCAGTCGCGGACAGCCGAACACTGAAGCTTTCTTT.

V usage is TRBV7-2 and J usage is TRBJ2-7, with TRBD1 matching 9 bases. The J segment lost 2 bases and the V segment lost 5 bases, leaving 7 bases of the junction unmatched. Germline CDR1 is SGHTA and CDR2 is FQGNSA. This CDR3 comprises 15 residues. Here the CDR3 reads CASSLRQGGTYEQYF. The DNA for the CDR3 is TGTGCCAGCAGCCTAAGACAGGGGGGGACCTACGAGCAGTACTTC. Using reference TRBV7-2 and TRBJ2-7 for the parts outside the CDR3, the full variable domain is GAGVSQSPSNKVTEKGKDVELRCDPISGHTALYWYRQSLGQGLEFLIYFQGNSAPDKSGLPSDRFSAERTGGSVSTLTIQRTQQEDSAVYLCASSLRQGGTYEQYFGPGTRLTVT.

The chain couples TRBV6-6 to TRBJ2-7; D not certain. V gave up 5 bases and J gave up 7 bases, with 12 bases separating them. The CDR3 runs to 12 residues. CDR1 and CDR2 (germline): MNHNY, SVGAGI (reference sequence). For the CDR3, the DNA is TGTGCCAGCAGTCAAGGGTTGCGGGAGCAGTACTTC. As protein: CASSQGLREQYF.

J is TRBJ2-5 and V is TRBV19; tentative D call: TRBD2 (6 bases). CDR1 and CDR2 from the germline V gene are LNHDA and SQIVND (reference sequence). The CDR3 is made up of 14 amino acids. V lost 6 bases, J lost 3 bases, and 14 bases lay in between. The DNA of the CDR3 is TGTGCCAGTAGGGACGTGGGGGGTGAAGAGACCCAGTACTTC. This encodes CASRDVGGEETQYF.

This clone has more than one count but fewer than ten. V is TRBV10-3 and J is TRBJ2-7, with D maybe TRBD1 (6 bases). V was pared by 6 bases and J by 1 base, with 13 bases between. This CDR3 is 14 amino acids long. Germline lookup yields CDR1 ENHRY and CDR2 SYGVKD. The CDR3 spells CAISGTGLSYEQYF. CDR3 DNA: TGTGCCATCAGCGGTACAGGGCTTTCCTACGAGCAGTACTTC.

The chain carries TRBV11-2 and TRBJ1-1; weak D call: TRBD1 (6 bases). The V gene's germline CDR1 is SGHAT and CDR2 FQNNGV. The CDR3 spans 18 residues. V lost 2 bases and J lost 5, with 24 bases in between. In DNA form, the CDR3 reads TGTGCCAGCAGCTTAAACCCCCTAGGCCGGGGGCGAAGGACTGAAGCTTTCTTT. The encoded protein is CASSLNPLGRGRRTEAFF.

This chain links TRBV27 with TRBJ1-4; TRBD1 is a possible D gene (5 bases). In germline, CDR1 is MNHEY, CDR2 SMNVEV (reference sequence). The CDR3 extends over 15 amino acids. V lost 3 bases to trimming and J lost 8 bases, with 16 bases between them. The CDR3 loop reads CASSFNGAEGEKLFF. The DNA of the CDR3 is TGTGCCAGCAGTTTCAACGGGGCCGAGGGAGAAAAACTGTTTTTT.

The gene calls are TRBV9 and TRBJ2-7, with D perhaps matching TRBD1 (6 bases). Per germline, CDR1 SGDLS and CDR2 YYNGEE. This CDR3 has 17 residues. V lost 0 bases and J 3 bases, leaving 19 bases between the germline ends. DNA for the CDR3: TGTGCCAGCAGCGTAGGCCCTCAGGGCAGGGGCGGCTACGAGCAGTACTTC. Translating it yields CASSVGPQGRGGYEQYF.

The V and J genes are TRBV5-4 and TRBJ2-2, with TRBD2 matching 8 bases. Germline loops: CDR1 SGHNT, CDR2 YYREEE (reference sequence). J was trimmed by 2 bases and V by 3 bases; bases with no gene match: 9. The CDR3 runs to 17 residues. The CDR3 loop reads CASSSLPGGANTGELFF. CDR3 sequence (DNA): TGTGCCAGCAGCTCACTCCCCGGGGGGGCCAACACCGGGGAGCTGTTTTTT.